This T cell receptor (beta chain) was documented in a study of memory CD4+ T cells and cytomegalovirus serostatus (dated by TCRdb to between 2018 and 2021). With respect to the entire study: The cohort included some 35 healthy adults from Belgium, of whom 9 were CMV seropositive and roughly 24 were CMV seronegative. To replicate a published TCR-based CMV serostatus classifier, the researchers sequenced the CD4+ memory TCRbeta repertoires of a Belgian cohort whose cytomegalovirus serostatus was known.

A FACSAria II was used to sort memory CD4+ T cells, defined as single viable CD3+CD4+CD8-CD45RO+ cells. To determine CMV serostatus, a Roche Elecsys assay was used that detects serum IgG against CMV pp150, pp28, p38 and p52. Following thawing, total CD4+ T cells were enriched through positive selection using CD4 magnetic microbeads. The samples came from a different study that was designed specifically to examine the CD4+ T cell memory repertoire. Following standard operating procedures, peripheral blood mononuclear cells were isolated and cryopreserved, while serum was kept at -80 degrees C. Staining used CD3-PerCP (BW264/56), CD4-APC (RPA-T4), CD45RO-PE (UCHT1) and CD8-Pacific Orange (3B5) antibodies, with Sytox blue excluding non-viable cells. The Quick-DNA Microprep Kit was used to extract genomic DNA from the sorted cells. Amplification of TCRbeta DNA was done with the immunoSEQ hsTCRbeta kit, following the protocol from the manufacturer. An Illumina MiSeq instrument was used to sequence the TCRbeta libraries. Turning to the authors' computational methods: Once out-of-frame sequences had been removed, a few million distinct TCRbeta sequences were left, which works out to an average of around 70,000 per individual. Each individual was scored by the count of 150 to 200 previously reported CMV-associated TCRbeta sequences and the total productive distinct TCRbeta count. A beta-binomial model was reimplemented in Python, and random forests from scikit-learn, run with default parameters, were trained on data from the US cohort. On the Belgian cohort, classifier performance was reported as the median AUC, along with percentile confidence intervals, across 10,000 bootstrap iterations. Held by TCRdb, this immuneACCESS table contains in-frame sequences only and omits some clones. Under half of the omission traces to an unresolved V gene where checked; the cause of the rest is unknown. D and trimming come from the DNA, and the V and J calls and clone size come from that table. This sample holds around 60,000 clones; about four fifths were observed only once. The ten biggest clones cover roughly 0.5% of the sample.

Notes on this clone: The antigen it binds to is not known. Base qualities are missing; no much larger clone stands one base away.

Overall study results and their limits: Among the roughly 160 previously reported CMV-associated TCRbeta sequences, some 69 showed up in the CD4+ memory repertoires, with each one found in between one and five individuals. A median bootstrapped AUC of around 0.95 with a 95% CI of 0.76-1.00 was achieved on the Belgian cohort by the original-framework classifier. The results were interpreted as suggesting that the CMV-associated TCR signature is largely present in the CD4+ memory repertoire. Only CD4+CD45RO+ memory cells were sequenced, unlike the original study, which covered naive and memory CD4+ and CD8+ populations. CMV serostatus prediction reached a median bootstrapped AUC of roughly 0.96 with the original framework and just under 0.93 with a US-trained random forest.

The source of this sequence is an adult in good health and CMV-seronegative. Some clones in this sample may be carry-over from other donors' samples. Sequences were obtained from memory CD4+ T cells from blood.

The base sequence is TGTGCCAGCAGCTTGCGAGGGGTCAACAACTATGGCTACACCTTC. It encodes CASSLRGVNNYGYTF. Recombination linked TRBV5-4 to TRBJ1-2; the D region possibly corresponds to TRBD1 (5 bases align). V is cut by 1 base and J by 2 bases, and the space between the germline ends is 12 bases. The germline V gene (reference sequence) yields SGHNT for CDR1 and YYREEE for CDR2. The CDR3 covers 15 residues, taking in both the cysteine and the phenylalanine. The entry retains the CDR3 DNA only, 45 bases that are in frame from base 1.